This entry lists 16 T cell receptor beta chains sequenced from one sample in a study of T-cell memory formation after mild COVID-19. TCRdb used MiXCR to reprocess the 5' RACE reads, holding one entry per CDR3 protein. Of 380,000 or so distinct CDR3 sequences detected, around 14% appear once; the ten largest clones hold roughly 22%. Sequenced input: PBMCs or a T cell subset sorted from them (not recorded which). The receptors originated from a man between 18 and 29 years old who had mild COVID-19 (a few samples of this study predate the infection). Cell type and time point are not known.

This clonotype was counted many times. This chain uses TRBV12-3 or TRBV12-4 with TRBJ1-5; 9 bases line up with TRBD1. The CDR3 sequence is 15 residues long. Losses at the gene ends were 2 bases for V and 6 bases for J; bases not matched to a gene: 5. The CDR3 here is CASSLQDRGFQPQHF. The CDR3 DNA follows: TGTGCCAGCAGTTTACAGGACAGGGGTTTTCAGCCCCAGCATTTT.

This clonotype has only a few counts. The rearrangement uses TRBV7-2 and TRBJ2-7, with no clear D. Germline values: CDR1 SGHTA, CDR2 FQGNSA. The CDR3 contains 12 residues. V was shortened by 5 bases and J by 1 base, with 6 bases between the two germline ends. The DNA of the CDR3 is TGTGCCAGCAGCCCCCAGTCCTACGAGCAGTACTTC. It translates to CASSPQSYEQYF.

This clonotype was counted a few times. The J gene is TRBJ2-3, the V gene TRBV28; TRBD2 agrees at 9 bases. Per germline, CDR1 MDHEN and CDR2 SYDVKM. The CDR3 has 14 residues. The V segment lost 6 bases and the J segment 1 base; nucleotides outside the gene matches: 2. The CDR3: CASRRGGGTDTQYF. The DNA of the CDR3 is TGTGCCAGCAGGCGGGGGGGAGGCACAGATACGCAGTATTTT.

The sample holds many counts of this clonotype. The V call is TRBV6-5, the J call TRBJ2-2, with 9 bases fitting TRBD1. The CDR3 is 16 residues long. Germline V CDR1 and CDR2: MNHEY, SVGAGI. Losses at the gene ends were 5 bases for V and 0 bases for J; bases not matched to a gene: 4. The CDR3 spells CASSRDRGTNTGELFF. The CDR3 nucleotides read TGTGCCAGCAGTCGCGACAGGGGGACGAACACCGGGGAGCTGTTTTTT.

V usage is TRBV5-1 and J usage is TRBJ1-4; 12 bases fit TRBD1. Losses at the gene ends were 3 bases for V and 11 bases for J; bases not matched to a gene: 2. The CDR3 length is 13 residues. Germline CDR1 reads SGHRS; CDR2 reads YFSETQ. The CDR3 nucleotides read TGCGCCAGCAGCTGGGACAGGGGGCGGAAACTGTTTTTT. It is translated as CASSWDRGRKLFF.

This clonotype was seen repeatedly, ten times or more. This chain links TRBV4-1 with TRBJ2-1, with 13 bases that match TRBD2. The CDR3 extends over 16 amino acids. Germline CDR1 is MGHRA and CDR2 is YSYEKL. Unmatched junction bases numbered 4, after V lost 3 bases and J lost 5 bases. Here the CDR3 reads CASSQPLAGGHNEQFF. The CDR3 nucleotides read TGCGCCAGCAGCCAGCCACTAGCGGGGGGGCACAATGAGCAGTTCTTC.

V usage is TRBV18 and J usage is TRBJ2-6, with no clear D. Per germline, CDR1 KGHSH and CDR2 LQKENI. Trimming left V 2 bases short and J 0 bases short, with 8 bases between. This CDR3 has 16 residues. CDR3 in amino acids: CASSPSPSSGANVLTF. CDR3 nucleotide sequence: TGTGCCAGCTCACCAAGCCCCTCCTCTGGGGCCAACGTCCTGACTTTC. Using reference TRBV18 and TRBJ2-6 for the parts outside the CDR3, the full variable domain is NAGVMQNPRHLVRRRGQEARLRCSPMKGHSHVYWYRQLPEEGLKFMVYLQKENIIDESGMPKERFSAEFPKEGPSILRIQQVVRGDSAAYFCASSPSPSSGANVLTFGAGSRLTVL.

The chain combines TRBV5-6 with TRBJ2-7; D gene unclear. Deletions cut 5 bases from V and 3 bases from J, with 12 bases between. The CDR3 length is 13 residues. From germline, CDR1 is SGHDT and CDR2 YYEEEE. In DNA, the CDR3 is TGTGCCAGCAGTCAGGTCGCCCTCTACGAGCAGTACGTC. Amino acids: CASSQVALYEQYV.

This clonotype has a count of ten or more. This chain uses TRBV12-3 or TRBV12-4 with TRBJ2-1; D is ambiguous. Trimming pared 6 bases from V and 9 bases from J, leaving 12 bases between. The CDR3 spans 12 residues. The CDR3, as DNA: TGTGCCAGCAGCCCGAACACCGTTGAGCAGTTCTTC. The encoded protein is CASSPNTVEQFF.

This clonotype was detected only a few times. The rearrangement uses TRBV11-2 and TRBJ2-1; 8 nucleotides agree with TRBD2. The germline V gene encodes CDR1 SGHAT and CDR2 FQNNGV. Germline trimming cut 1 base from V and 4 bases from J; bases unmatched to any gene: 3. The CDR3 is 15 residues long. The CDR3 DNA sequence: TGTGCCAGCAGCTTAGCGGGGGGGATATACAATGAGCAGTTCTTC. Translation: CASSLAGGIYNEQFF. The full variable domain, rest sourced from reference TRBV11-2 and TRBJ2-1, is EAGVAQSPRYKIIEKRQSVAFWCNPISGHATLYWYQQILGQGPKLLIQFQNNGVVDDSQLPKDRFSAERLKGVDSTLKIQPAKLEDSAVYLCASSLAGGIYNEQFFGPGTRLTVL.

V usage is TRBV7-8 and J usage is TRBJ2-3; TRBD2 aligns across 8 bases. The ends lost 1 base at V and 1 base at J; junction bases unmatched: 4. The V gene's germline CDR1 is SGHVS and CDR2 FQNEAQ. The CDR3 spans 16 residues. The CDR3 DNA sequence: TGTGCCAGCAGCTTAGAGCAACTAGCGGGCACAGATACGCAGTATTTT. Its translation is CASSLEQLAGTDTQYF.

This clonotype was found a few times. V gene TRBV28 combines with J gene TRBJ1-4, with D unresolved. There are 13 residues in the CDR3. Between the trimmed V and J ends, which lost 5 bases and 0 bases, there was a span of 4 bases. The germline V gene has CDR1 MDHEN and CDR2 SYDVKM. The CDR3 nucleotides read TGTGCCAGCAGTATCCCAACTAATGAAAAACTGTTTTTT. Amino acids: CASSIPTNEKLFF. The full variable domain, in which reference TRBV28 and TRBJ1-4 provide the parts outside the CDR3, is DVKVTQSSRYLVKRTGEKVFLECVQDMDHENMFWYRQDPGLGLRLIYFSYDVKMKEKGDIPEGYSVSREKKERFSLILESASTNQTSMYLCASSIPTNEKLFFGSGTQLSVL.

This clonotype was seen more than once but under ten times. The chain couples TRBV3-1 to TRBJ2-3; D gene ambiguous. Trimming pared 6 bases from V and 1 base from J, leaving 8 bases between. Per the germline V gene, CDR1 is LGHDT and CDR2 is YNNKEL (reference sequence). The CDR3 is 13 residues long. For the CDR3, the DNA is TGTGCCAGCAGACCCCCCGGCACAGATACGCAGTATTTT. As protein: CASRPPGTDTQYF.

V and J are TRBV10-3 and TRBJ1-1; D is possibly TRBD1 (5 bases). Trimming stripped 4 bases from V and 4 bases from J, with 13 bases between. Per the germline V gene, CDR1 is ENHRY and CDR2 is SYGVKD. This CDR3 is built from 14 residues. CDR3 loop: CAISGGGSATEAFF. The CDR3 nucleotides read TGTGCCATCAGTGGGGGGGGATCAGCCACTGAAGCTTTCTTT.

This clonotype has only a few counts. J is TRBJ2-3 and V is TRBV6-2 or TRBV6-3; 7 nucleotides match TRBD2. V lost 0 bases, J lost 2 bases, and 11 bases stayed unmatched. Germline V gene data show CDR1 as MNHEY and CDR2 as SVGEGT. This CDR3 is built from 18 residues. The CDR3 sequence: CASSYSNEPGLPTDTQYF. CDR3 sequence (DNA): TGTGCCAGCAGTTACTCGAATGAACCGGGACTACCCACAGATACGCAGTATTTT.

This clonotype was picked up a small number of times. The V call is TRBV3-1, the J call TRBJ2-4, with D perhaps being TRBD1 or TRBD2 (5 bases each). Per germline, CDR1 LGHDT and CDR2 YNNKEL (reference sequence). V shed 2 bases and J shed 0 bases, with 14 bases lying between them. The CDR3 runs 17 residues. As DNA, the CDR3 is TGTGCCAGCAGCCAACGGCTGGGGACGAAAGCCAAAAACATTCAGTACTTC. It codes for CASSQRLGTKAKNIQYF.